This T cell receptor beta chain was sequenced for a study of T cell changes during pregnancy in multiple sclerosis. The V and J ends lost 2 bases and 6 bases, in that order; junction bases with no gene match: 2. CDR1 and CDR2 from the germline V gene are SGDLS and YYNGEE. The CDR3 runs to 14 residues. TCRdb's copy holds only in-frame clones and misses some; the assay was immunoSEQ multiplex PCR. The sample contains about 100,000 clones, roughly 90% of which appear only once. This clone was detected only once. The source is a female donor with multiple sclerosis, enrolled in a pregnancy study. The specimen was peripheral blood, collected after pregnancy. The V gene is TRBV9, the J gene TRBJ1-4; 9 nucleotides agree with TRBD1. The chain's CDR3 is CASSVDRGHEKLFF. The CDR3 coding sequence is TGTGCCAGCAGCGTGGACAGGGGCCATGAAAAACTGTTTTTT.